The clone carrying this T cell receptor beta chain showed up just a few times. Antigen specificity is unknown. The sample comes from a study of glioma-infiltrating T cells. Looked up from germline, CDR1 is SQVTM and CDR2 is ANQGSEA. V lost 8 bases and J lost 5; bases outside the gene matches: 10. This CDR3 has 13 amino acids. Amplification of TCR alpha and beta CDR3 regions from RNA used iRepertoire nested multiplex PCR. Input was roughly 85-400 ng of tissue mRNA or PBMC total RNA. Each CDR3 protein is one row after TCRdb ran MiXCR on the multiplex PCR reads. The sample lists around 170,000 distinct CDR3 sequences, over 40% occurring once. Findings and limits, study-wide: Non-neoplastic patients had below-expected tissue-blood divergence, while all gliomas exceeded expectation.

V gene TRBV29-1 combines with J gene TRBJ2-7; 9 bases map to TRBD1. The sequence derives from a human donor with low-grade glioma or glioblastoma, undergoing nonglioma brain surgery, or in good health (not recorded which). The sequencing sample was made of glioma tissue, nonneoplastic brain tissue, or PBMCs (not recorded which). The CDR3 coding sequence is TGCAGCACCCCGGGACAGGGTATCGACGAGCAGTACTTC. Protein: CSTPGQGIDEQYF.